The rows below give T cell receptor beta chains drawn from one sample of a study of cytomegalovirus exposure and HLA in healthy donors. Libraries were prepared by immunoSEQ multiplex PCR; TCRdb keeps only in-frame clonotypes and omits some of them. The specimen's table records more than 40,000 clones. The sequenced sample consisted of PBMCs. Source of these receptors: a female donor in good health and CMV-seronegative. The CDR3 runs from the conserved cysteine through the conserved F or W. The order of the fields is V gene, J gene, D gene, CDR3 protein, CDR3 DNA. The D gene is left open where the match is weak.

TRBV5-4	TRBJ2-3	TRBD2	CASSLGLASTDTQYF	TGTGCCAGCAGCTTGGGACTAGCAAGCACAGATACGCAGTATTTT
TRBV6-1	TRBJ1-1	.	CASSLKPTLNTEAFF	TGTGCCAGCAGCCTGAAACCGACTTTGAACACTGAAGCTTTCTTT
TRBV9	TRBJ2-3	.	CASSVGANNRGGTDTQYF	TGTGCCAGCAGCGTAGGGGCCAATAATCGGGGTGGCACAGATACGCAGTATTTT
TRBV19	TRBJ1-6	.	CASSMPRVYSPLHF	TGTGCCAGTAGTATGCCCAGGGTGTATTCACCCCTCCACTTT
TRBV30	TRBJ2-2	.	CAWSSLGGRLLTGELFF	TGTGCCTGGAGTTCCTTAGGGGGACGCCTCCTCACCGGGGAGCTGTTTTTT
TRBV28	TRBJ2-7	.	CASGYYEQYF	TGTGCCTCCGGGTACTACGAGCAGTACTTC
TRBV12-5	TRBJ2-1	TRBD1	CASGLGTGDNEQFF	TGTGCTAGTGGTTTGGGGACAGGGGATAATGAGCAGTTCTTC
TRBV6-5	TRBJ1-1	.	CASSVRGGPAFF	TGTGCCAGCAGTGTTAGAGGAGGGCCTGCTTTCTTT
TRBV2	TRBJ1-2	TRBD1	CASSDAQGRYGYTF	TGTGCCAGCAGTGATGCACAGGGGAGGTATGGCTACACCTTC
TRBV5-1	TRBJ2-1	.	CASSFASSYNEQFF	TGCGCCAGCAGCTTTGCGAGCTCCTACAATGAGCAGTTCTTC
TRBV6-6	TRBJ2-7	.	CASSYATRGEQYF	TGTGCCAGCAGTTACGCGACCCGGGGGGAGCAGTACTTC
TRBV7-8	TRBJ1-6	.	CASSPGHTGNSPLHF	TGTGCCAGCAGCCCAGGCCACACTGGAAATTCACCCCTCCACTTT
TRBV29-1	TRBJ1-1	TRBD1	CSGGTGGDTEAFF	TGCAGCGGTGGGACAGGGGGCGACACTGAAGCTTTCTTT
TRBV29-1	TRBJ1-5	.	CSVGSRGQPQHF	TGCAGCGTTGGTTCCCGGGGGCAGCCCCAGCATTTT
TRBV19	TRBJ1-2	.	CASSLNTGLCNYGYTF	TGTGCCAGTAGTCTGAATACAGGGCTTTGTAACTATGGCTACACCTTC
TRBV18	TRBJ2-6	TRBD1	CASSPETGGGSGANVLTF	TGTGCCAGCTCACCAGAGACAGGGGGCGGATCTGGGGCCAACGTCCTGACTTTC
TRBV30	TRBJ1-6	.	CAHRGAYNSPLHF	TGTGCGCACCGGGGGGCCTATAATTCACCCCTCCACTTT
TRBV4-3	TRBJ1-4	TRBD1	CASSQERGTELFF	TGCGCCAGCAGCCAAGAAAGGGGGACAGAACTGTTTTTT
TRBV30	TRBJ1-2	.	CAWKRVGYTF	TGTGCCTGGAAGCGAGTTGGCTACACCTTC
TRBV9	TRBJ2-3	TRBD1	CASSVPGQGYTDTQYF	TGTGCCAGCAGCGTACCCGGACAGGGCTACACAGATACGCAGTATTTT
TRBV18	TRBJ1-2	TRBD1	CASSPSGQSNYGYTF	TGTGCCAGCTCACCGTCGGGACAGAGTAACTATGGCTACACCTTC
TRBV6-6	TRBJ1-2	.	CASSYAGGYTF	TGTGCCAGCAGTTACGCGGGGGGCTACACCTTC
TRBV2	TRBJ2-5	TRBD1	CASRVLGQGSGTQYF	TGTGCCAGCAGGGTTCTAGGACAGGGGTCAGGGACCCAGTACTTC
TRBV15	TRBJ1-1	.	CATSRVLGDNTEAFF	TGTGCCACCAGCAGAGTACTAGGAGACAACACTGAAGCTTTCTTT
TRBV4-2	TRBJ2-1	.	CASSQDLGGSYNEQFF	TGTGCCAGCAGCCAAGATCTTGGCGGCTCCTACAATGAGCAGTTCTTC
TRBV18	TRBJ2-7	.	CASSSGIEEQYF	TGTGCCAGCTCTTCAGGGATCGAGGAGCAGTACTTC
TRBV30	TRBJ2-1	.	CAWKEVGEQFF	TGTGCCTGGAAAGAGGTTGGTGAGCAGTTCTTC
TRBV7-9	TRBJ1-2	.	CASSFIPGLLSLGYTF	TGTGCCAGCAGCTTTATCCCGGGACTCCTTTCCCTTGGCTACACCTTC
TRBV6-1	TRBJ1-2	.	CASSERWGGVVYGYTF	TGTGCCAGCAGTGAGCGTTGGGGAGGCGTTGTCTATGGCTACACCTTC
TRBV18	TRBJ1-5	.	CASSPGSGGDQPQHF	TGTGCCAGCTCACCCGGATCAGGCGGGGATCAGCCCCAGCATTTT
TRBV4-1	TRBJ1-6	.	CASSQLDRASPLHF	TGCGCCAGCAGCCAATTGGACAGAGCTTCACCCCTCCACTTT
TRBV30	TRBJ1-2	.	CAWSVRPRLNNYGYTF	TGTGCCTGGAGTGTCCGCCCCCGACTGAATAACTATGGCTACACCTTC
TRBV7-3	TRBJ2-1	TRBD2	CASSAGLAGDNEQFF	TGTGCCAGCAGCGCGGGACTAGCAGGCGACAATGAGCAGTTCTTC
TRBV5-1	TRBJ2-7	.	CASSSSGSYEQYF	TGCGCCAGCAGCAGCTCCGGCTCCTACGAGCAGTACTTC
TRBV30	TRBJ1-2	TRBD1	CAWSRQGNGYTF	TGTGCCTGGAGTCGACAGGGGAACGGCTACACCTTC
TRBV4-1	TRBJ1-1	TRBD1	CASSHRTGGYFDTEAFF	TGCGCCAGCAGCCACCGGACAGGGGGCTATTTTGACACTGAAGCTTTCTTT
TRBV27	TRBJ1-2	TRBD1	CASSLNRGGVYGYTF	TGTGCCAGCAGTTTAAACAGGGGAGGTGTCTATGGCTACACCTTC
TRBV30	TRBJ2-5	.	CAWDSQETQYF	TGTGCCTGGGACAGCCAAGAGACCCAGTACTTC
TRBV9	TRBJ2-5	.	CASSALGTVQETQYF	TGTGCCAGCAGCGCCCTAGGGACTGTGCAAGAGACCCAGTACTTC
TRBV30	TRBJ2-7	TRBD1	CAGTRNPGQGNEQYF	TGTGCCGGGACTAGGAACCCGGGACAGGGGAACGAGCAGTACTTC
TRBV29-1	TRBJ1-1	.	CSELRVNTEAFF	TGCAGCGAGCTGCGGGTGAACACTGAAGCTTTCTTT
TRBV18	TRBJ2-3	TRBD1	CASSSDRGRPDTQYF	TGTGCCAGCTCCTCGGACAGGGGGCGCCCAGATACGCAGTATTTT
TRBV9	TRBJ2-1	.	CASSVYLANNNEQFF	TGTGCCAGCAGCGTATATCTAGCGAATAACAATGAGCAGTTCTTC
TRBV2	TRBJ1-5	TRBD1	CASSSGTAQNQPQHF	TGTGCCAGCAGTTCCGGGACAGCCCAAAATCAGCCCCAGCATTTT
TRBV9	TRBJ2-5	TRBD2	CASSVGTSGGNQETQYF	TGTGCCAGCAGCGTAGGAACTAGCGGGGGGAACCAAGAGACCCAGTACTTC
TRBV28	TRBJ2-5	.	CASSLGQAQETQYF	TGTGCCAGCAGTTTAGGCCAGGCACAAGAGACCCAGTACTTC
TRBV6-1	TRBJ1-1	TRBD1	CASSEQGAQGGDEAFF	TGTGCCAGCAGTGAACAGGGGGCTCAGGGCGGGGATGAAGCTTTCTTT
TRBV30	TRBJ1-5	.	CAWSPGGQPQHF	TGTGCCTGGAGTCCGGGAGGTCAGCCCCAGCATTTT
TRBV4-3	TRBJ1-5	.	CASSQEWRPTNQPQHF	TGCGCCAGCAGCCAAGAGTGGCGGCCGACCAATCAGCCCCAGCATTTT
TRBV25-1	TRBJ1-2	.	CASSEVGDGYTF	TGTGCCAGCAGTGAGGTAGGGGATGGCTACACCTTC
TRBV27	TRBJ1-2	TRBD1	CASSQTGGVYGYTF	TGTGCCAGCAGCCAGACAGGGGGCGTCTATGGCTACACCTTC
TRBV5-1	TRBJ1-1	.	CASSLESDFNTEAFF	TGCGCCAGCAGCTTGGAATCAGACTTCAACACTGAAGCTTTCTTT
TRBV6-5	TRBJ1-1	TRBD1	CASRGTGESEAFF	TGTGCCAGCAGAGGGACAGGGGAAAGTGAAGCTTTCTTT